What follows are 11 T cell receptor beta chains derived from one specimen sequenced in a study of T cells in Graves' hyperthyroidism and ophthalmopathy. Researchers amplified the TCR beta CDR3 regions from RNA transcripts. First-round RT-PCR with HTBI primers amplified the TCR CDR3 region. TCRdb called the multiplex PCR reads again in MiXCR, with one record for every CDR3 protein. The sample records hundreds of thousands of distinct CDR3 sequences, more than 15% being singletons. The sequencing sample was made of blood. The receptors stem from a woman younger than 35 with Graves' hyperthyroidism.

This clonotype has more than one count but fewer than ten. V usage is TRBV6-1 and J usage is TRBJ2-5; 8 bases map to TRBD1. The ends lost 4 bases at V and 4 bases at J; junction bases unmatched: 5. Germline V gene lookup returns CDR1 MNHNS and CDR2 SASEGT. The CDR3 runs to 14 residues. The CDR3 reads CASSGWGTGETQYF. The CDR3 DNA is TGTGCCAGCAGTGGTTGGGGGACAGGAGAGACCCAGTACTTC.

The chain employs TRBV20-1 and TRBJ2-7; D call uncertain. Germline V CDR1 and CDR2: DFQATT, SNEGSKA (reference sequence). V gave up 6 bases and J gave up 2 bases, with 11 bases separating them. The CDR3 covers 12 residues. CDR3: CSARINTYEQYF. CDR3 DNA sequence: TGCAGTGCAAGGATAAACACCTACGAGCAGTACTTC.

The table lists this clonotype with a few counts. The chain carries TRBV19 and TRBJ1-1, with D possibly TRBD1 on 6 matching bases. The CDR3 runs to 13 residues. Germline-derived CDR1 and CDR2 are LNHDA and SQIVND (reference sequence). V dropped 10 bases and J dropped 5 bases, with 17 bases sitting between them. CDR3 sequence (DNA): TGTGCCACCGAGCAGGGGTGGGGGACTGAAGCTTTCTTT. As protein: CATEQGWGTEAFF.

The chain links TRBV4-3 to TRBJ2-7, with D perhaps TRBD2 (5 bases). The ends were cut back, 2 bases at V and 4 bases at J, with 9 bases in the middle. The germline gives CDR1 LGHNA, CDR2 YSLEER. The length of the CDR3 is 13 residues. CDR3 bases: TGCGCCAGCAGCCAATTCGAGGGATACGAGCAGTACTTC. It specifies CASSQFEGYEQYF.

At least ten counts were recorded for this clonotype. The V call is TRBV20-1, the J call TRBJ2-7; TRBD2 matches 9 bases. V lost 6 bases and J lost 2; bases outside the gene matches: 11. Germline V gene data show CDR1 as DFQATT and CDR2 as SNEGSKA (reference sequence). CDR3 length: 15 residues. CDR3: CSASSLAGTTYEQYF. DNA for the CDR3: TGCAGTGCAAGTAGTCTAGCGGGAACCACCTACGAGCAGTACTTC.

This clonotype has ten or more counts. The chain has TRBV5-1 and TRBJ1-2; 7 positions match TRBD1. Per the germline V gene, CDR1 is SGHRS and CDR2 is YFSETQ. CDR3 size: 17 residues. After removal of 4 bases from V and 5 bases from J, the junction contained 17 bases not matched to a gene. The CDR3 bases are TGCGCCAGCAGCCCGACAGGGCGAAACGGTGTGGGATATGGCTACACCTTC. Translating gives CASSPTGRNGVGYGYTF. Combining the CDR3 with reference TRBV5-1 and TRBJ1-2 gives the whole variable domain KAGVTQTPRYLIKTRGQQVTLSCSPISGHRSVSWYQQTPGQGLQFLFEYFSETQRNKGNFPGRFSGRQFSNSRSEMNVSTLELGDSALYLCASSPTGRNGVGYGYTFGSGTRLTVV.

This clonotype was found many times. The chain joins TRBV7-9 to TRBJ2-1; the match to TRBD2 covers 10 bases. V shed 5 bases, J shed 5 bases, and the junction held 6 bases outside the gene matches. The CDR3 contains 15 residues. The germline V gene encodes CDR1 SEHNR and CDR2 FQNEAQ (reference sequence). This chain's CDR3 is CASSPGTSVNNEQFF. The CDR3 DNA reads as TGTGCCAGCAGCCCCGGGACTAGCGTTAACAATGAGCAGTTCTTC.

This clonotype appeared a few times. V usage is TRBV7-6 and J usage is TRBJ1-1; D is unclear. CDR1 is SGHVS, CDR2 FNYEAQ, per germline. This CDR3 region has 14 residues. V was shortened by 5 bases and J by 2 bases, with 12 bases between the two germline ends. The CDR3 here is CASSLLPGNTEAFF. The CDR3, as DNA: TGTGCCAGCAGCCTGCTCCCCGGAAACACTGAAGCTTTCTTT. Combining the CDR3 with reference TRBV7-6 and TRBJ1-1 gives the whole variable domain GAGVSQSPRYKVTKRGQDVALRCDPISGHVSLYWYRQALGQGPEFLTYFNYEAQQDKSGLPNDRFSAERPEGSISTLTIQRTEQRDSAMYRCASSLLPGNTEAFFGQGTRLTVV.

The sample holds many counts of this clonotype. The CDR3 nucleotides are TGCGCCAGCATAAGGGCTCCTGGCTACACCTTC. Amino acid sequence: CASIRAPGYTF. The genes are TRBV10-1 and TRBJ1-2; D uncertain. Germline CDR1 and CDR2: WNHNN and SYGVQD (reference sequence). The CDR3 totals 11 residues. The V and J ends lost 7 bases and 7 bases respectively, with 10 bases between them.

The rearrangement links TRBV7-9 to TRBJ1-2; D possibly corresponds to TRBD1 (5 bases). The CDR3 runs to 12 residues. Germline V gene sequence: CDR1 SEHNR, CDR2 FQNEAQ (reference sequence). Trimming removed 3 bases at V and 6 bases at J, with 8 bases between. CDR3 DNA sequence: TGTGCCAGCAGCTTTGAAGGGGATGGCTACACCTTC. Amino acid sequence: CASSFEGDGYTF.

The chain uses TRBV24-1 and TRBJ2-1, with 8 bases aligning to TRBD1. CDR3 length: 14 amino acids. The V and J ends lost 0 bases and 9 bases, in that order; junction bases with no gene match: 3. Germline V gene data show CDR1 as KGHDR and CDR2 as SFDVKD. DNA for the CDR3: TGTGCCACCAGTGATTTGGGCAGGGGGCCTGAGCAGTTCTTC. Translation gives CATSDLGRGPEQFF.